The 12 T cell receptor beta chains below all came from one sample that was sequenced in a study of shared clonotypes between healthy human individuals. Method: immunoSEQ multiplex PCR; TCRdb's copy keeps in-frame clones and lacks some. The table records over 2 million clones, about 90% of them present only once. Input material: naive CD4+ T cells from PBMCs. The subset is: CD45RA+ positively selected. The origin of the receptors is a man younger than 30 in good health. Some clones in this sample may be carry-over from other donors' samples.

The rearrangement uses TRBV5-4 and TRBJ1-2; D is possibly TRBD1 (5 bases). CDR3 size: 14 residues. V lost 3 bases and J 0 bases, leaving 9 bases between the germline ends. The germline V gene encodes CDR1 SGHNT and CDR2 YYREEE (reference sequence). The CDR3 is CASSSLGANYGYTF. Written as DNA, the CDR3 is TGTGCCAGCAGCTCCCTAGGGGCTAACTATGGCTACACCTTC. Looking up the rest from reference TRBV5-4 and TRBJ1-2 gives the full variable domain: ETGVTQSPTHLIKTRGQQVTLRCSSQSGHNTVSWYQQALGQGPQFIFQYYREEENGRGNFPPRFSGLQFPNYSSELNVNALELDDSALYLCASSSLGANYGYTFGSGTRLTVV.

For this clone: In the same sample, other DNA sequences code for this CDR3. The chain combines TRBV30 with TRBJ1-1, with D possibly TRBD1 on 5 matching bases. This CDR3 is built from 12 residues. V dropped 2 bases and J dropped 4 bases, with 8 bases sitting between them. Germline CDR1 and CDR2: GTSNPN and SVGIG (reference sequence). The CDR3 here is CAWSSGGTEAFF. As DNA, the CDR3 is TGTGCCTGGAGTTCCGGGGGCACTGAAGCTTTCTTT.

This chain uses TRBV28 with TRBJ2-7; 7 bases align to TRBD2. In germline, CDR1 is MDHEN, CDR2 SYDVKM. With 6 bases clipped from V and 2 bases from J, the junction kept 7 bases outside the gene matches. The CDR3 sequence is 14 residues long. The DNA for the CDR3 is TGTGCCAGCAGAGGTGGGCGGGGGACCTACGAGCAGTACTTC. This encodes CASRGGRGTYEQYF.

The rearrangement links TRBV28 to TRBJ1-1; 9 positions agree with TRBD1. Germline loops: CDR1 MDHEN, CDR2 SYDVKM. The trim removed 1 base at V and 12 bases at J, leaving 9 bases unmatched. The CDR3 has 14 amino acids. As DNA, the CDR3 is TGTGCCAGCAGTTTATCGCGGACAGGGGACACCTCTTTCTTT. It yields the protein CASSLSRTGDTSFF. Supplemented by reference TRBV28 and TRBJ1-1, the full variable domain reads DVKVTQSSRYLVKRTGEKVFLECVQDMDHENMFWYRQDPGLGLRLIYFSYDVKMKEKGDIPEGYSVSREKKERFSLILESASTNQTSMYLCASSLSRTGDTSFFGQGTRLTVV.

In regard to this clone: Distinct nucleotide sequences in the sample also encode this CDR3. The chain links TRBV5-1 to TRBJ2-2; TRBD2 agrees at 7 bases. V gave up 2 bases and J gave up 5 bases; unmatched junction bases: 3. The length of the CDR3 is 14 residues. Germline values: CDR1 SGHRS, CDR2 YFSETQ. CDR3 in amino acids: CASSFTGRTGELFF. Here the CDR3 DNA reads TGCGCCAGCAGCTTCACCGGGAGGACCGGGGAGCTGTTTTTT.

This clone was detected once. J is TRBJ2-5 and V is TRBV30; TRBD1 aligns across 7 bases. The J call could be wrong; TRBJ2-7 is a better fit for the DNA end. This CDR3 has 12 amino acids. The germline gives CDR1 GTSNPN, CDR2 SVGIG (reference sequence). CDR3 loop: CACRGYSYEQYF. CDR3 coding DNA: TGTGCCTGCAGGGGGTACTCCTACGAGCAGTACTTC.

This CDR3 reads CASSLAGGAPTEAFF. The CDR3 nucleotides are TGTGCCAGCAGCTTAGCCGGTGGGGCGCCCACTGAAGCTTTCTTT. The chain joins TRBV7-2 to TRBJ1-1; possibly TRBD1 for D (5 bases). This CDR3 region has 15 residues. CDR1 is SGHTA and CDR2 is FQGNSA in the germline V gene. Trimming pared 0 bases from V and 4 bases from J, leaving 12 bases between. Drawing the rest from reference TRBV7-2 and TRBJ1-1, the complete variable domain is GAGVSQSPSNKVTEKGKDVELRCDPISGHTALYWYRQSLGQGLEFLIYFQGNSAPDKSGLPSDRFSAERTGGSVSTLTIQRTQQEDSAVYLCASSLAGGAPTEAFFGQGTRLTVV.

The chain carries TRBV28 and TRBJ2-7, with D perhaps TRBD2 (6 bases). The CDR3 is made up of 15 amino acids. Trimming pared 6 bases from V and 0 bases from J, leaving 15 bases between. The germline V gene encodes CDR1 MDHEN and CDR2 SYDVKM. The CDR3 loop reads CASRAGQPFSYEQYF. The CDR3 nucleotides are TGTGCCAGCAGGGCGGGGCAGCCTTTCTCCTACGAGCAGTACTTC.

The genes are TRBV5-6 and TRBJ2-1, with 7 nucleotides matching TRBD1. CDR1 and CDR2 from the germline V gene are SGHDT and YYEEEE. The CDR3 is 15 residues long. V lost 5 bases, J lost 0 bases, and 5 bases stayed unmatched. For the CDR3, the DNA is TGTGCCAGCAGTACAGGGGCGTTCTCCTACAATGAGCAGTTCTTC. It translates to CASSTGAFSYNEQFF. Supplemented by reference TRBV5-6 and TRBJ2-1, the full variable domain reads DAGVTQSPTHLIKTRGQQVTLRCSPKSGHDTVSWYQQALGQGPQFIFQYYEEEERQRGNFPDRFSGHQFPNYSSELNVNALLLGDSALYLCASSTGAFSYNEQFFGPGTRLTVL.

The J gene is TRBJ1-1, the V gene TRBV15; the D gene is possibly TRBD1 (6 bases). The germline V gene has CDR1 LNHNV and CDR2 YYDKDF (reference sequence). This CDR3 is built from 15 residues. The V end lost 2 bases, the J end lost 0 bases, and 10 bases lay between the germline ends. The CDR3 is CATSRNRAVNTEAFF. DNA for the CDR3: TGTGCCACCAGCAGAAACAGGGCCGTGAACACTGAAGCTTTCTTT.

CDR3 region: CASSLTSGRLDTQYF. In DNA form, the CDR3 reads TGCGCCAGCAGCTTGACTAGCGGGAGATTAGATACGCAGTATTTT. The rearrangement links TRBV5-1 to TRBJ2-3; the match to TRBD2 covers 11 bases. Germline CDR1 SGHRS, CDR2 YFSETQ. Unmatched junction bases numbered 3, after V lost 1 base and J lost 5 bases. The CDR3 length is 15 residues. Complete variable domain (other parts from reference TRBV5-1 and TRBJ2-3): KAGVTQTPRYLIKTRGQQVTLSCSPISGHRSVSWYQQTPGQGLQFLFEYFSETQRNKGNFPGRFSGRQFSNSRSEMNVSTLELGDSALYLCASSLTSGRLDTQYFGPGTRLTVL.

The V gene is TRBV5-1, the J gene TRBJ2-1; D gene uncertain. Germline CDR1 is SGHRS and CDR2 is YFSETQ. The CDR3 is 16 amino acids. V was clipped by 0 bases and J by 4 bases, with 14 bases between them. The CDR3 loop is CASSLGALAAYNEQFF. In DNA form, the CDR3 reads TGCGCCAGCAGCTTGGGTGCCTTGGCAGCTTACAATGAGCAGTTCTTC.